This T cell receptor beta chain is drawn from a study of blood T cells in healthy people across ages. In its sample, this clonotype was seen a few times. The study drew donors from healthy Caucasian individuals in Russia aged roughly 6 to 90. A sample-barcoded 5' primer and a J-beta primer mix were used in a second PCR of roughly 6 to 11 cycles. TCRdb itself ran the 5' RACE reads through MiXCR, one entry per CDR3 protein. The sample consists of hundreds of thousands of distinct CDR3 sequences, 20% to 25% of them appearing once. Per the germline V gene, CDR1 is SGHRS and CDR2 is YFSETQ. The ends lost 4 bases at V and 8 bases at J; junction bases unmatched: 9. CDR3 length: 15 residues.

Sequenced input: blood. The V gene is TRBV5-1, the J gene TRBJ2-1; 10 positions agree with TRBD2. The origin of this receptor is a man in his 70s in good health. CDR3 bases: TGCGCCAGCAGCCCGGGGGCTAGCGGGAGCTATGAGCAGTTCTTC. Translating gives CASSPGASGSYEQFF.